A single TCR beta chain is shown here with its context. The method was immunoSEQ multiplex PCR; TCRdb's version includes in-frame clones alone and lacks a portion of them. The table includes fewer than 700,000 clones, 85% to 90% detected once. The sample originates from a study of shared T cell receptors in the human thymus. CDR1 and CDR2 from the germline V gene are LNHNV and YYDKDF (reference sequence). V lost 8 bases to trimming and J lost 5 bases, with 21 bases between them. The CDR3 sequence is 16 residues long. This sample was shared with a second study, whose subject was human thymus T cells. That work states: Resections that were taken during corrective heart surgery supplied the thymus tissue. Repertoires from thymus and blood appeared to show biased V and J gene usage. There were highly overlapping thymic repertoires among unrelated individuals, as related research reported.

The origin of this receptor is a boy in the first two years of life with a congenital heart defect. The rearrangement joins TRBV15 to TRBJ2-2; possibly TRBD2 for D (7 bases). Sequenced input: thymocytes. CDR3 sequence: CATGGGRGSGTGELFF. CDR3 nucleotides: TGTGCCACCGGGGGCGGACGCGGGAGTGGGACCGGGGAGCTGTTTTTT.